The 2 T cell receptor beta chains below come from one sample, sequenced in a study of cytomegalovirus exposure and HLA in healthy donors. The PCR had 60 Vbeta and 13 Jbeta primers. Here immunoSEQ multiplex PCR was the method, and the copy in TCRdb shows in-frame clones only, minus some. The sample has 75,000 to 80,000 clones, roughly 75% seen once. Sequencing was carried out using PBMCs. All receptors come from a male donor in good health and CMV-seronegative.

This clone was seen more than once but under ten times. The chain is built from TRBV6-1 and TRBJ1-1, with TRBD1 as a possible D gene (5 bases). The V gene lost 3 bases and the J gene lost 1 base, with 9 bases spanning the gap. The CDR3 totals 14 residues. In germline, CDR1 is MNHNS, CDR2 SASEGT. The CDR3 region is CASSEMTANTEAFF. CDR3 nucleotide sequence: TGTGCCAGCAGTGAGATGACAGCGAACACTGAAGCTTTCTTT.

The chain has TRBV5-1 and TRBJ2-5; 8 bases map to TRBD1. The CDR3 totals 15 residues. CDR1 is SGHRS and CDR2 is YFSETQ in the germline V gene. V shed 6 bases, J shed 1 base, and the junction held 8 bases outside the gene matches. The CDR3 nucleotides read TGCGCCAGCAAAACAGGACAGGGCCCCCAAGAGACCCAGTACTTC. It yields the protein CASKTGQGPQETQYF.